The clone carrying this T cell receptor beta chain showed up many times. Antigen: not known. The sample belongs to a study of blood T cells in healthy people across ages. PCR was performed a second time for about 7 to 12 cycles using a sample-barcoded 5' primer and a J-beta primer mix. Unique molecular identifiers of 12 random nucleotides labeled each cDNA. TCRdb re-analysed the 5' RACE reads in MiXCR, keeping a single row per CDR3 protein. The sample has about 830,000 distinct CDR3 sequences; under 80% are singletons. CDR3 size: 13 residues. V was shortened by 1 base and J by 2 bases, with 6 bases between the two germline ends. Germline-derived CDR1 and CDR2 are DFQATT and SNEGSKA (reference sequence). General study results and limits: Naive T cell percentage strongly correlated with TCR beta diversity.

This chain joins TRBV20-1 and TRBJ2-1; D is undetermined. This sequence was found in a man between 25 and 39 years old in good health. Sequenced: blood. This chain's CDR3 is CSARADAYNEQFF. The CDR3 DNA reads TGCAGTGCTAGAGCGGACGCCTACAATGAGCAGTTCTTC.